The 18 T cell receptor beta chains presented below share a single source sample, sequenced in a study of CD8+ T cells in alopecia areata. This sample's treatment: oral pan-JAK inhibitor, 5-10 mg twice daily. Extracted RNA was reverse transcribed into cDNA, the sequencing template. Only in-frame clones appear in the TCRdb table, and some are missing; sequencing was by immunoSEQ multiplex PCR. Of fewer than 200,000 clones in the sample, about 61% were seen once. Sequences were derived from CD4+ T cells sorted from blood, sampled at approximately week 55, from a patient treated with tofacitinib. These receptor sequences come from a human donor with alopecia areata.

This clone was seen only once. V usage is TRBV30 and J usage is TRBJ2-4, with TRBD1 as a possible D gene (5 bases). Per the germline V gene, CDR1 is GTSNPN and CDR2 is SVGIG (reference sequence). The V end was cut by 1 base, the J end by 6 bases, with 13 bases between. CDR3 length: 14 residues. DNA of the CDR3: TGTGCCTGGAGTGCTGGATACAGGTCAAACATTCAGTACTTC. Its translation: CAWSAGYRSNIQYF.

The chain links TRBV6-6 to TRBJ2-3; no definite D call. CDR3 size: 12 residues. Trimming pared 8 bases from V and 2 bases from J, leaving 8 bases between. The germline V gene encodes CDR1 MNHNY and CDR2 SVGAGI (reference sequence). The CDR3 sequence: CASGRDTDTQYF. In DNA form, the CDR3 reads TGTGCCAGCGGAAGAGACACAGATACGCAGTATTTT.

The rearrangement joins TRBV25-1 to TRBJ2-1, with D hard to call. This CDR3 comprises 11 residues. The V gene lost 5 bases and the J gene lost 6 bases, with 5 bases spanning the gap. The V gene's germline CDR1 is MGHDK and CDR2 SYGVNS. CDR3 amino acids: CASSNINEQFF. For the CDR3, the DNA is TGTGCCAGCAGTAACATCAATGAGCAGTTCTTC.

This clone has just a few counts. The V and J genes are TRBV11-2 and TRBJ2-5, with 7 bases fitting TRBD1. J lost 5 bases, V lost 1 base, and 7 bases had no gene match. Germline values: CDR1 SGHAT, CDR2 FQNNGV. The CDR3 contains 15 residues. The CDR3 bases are TGTGCCAGCAGCTTAGTAGGGGGCAAGAAGGAGACCCAGTACTTC. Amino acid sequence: CASSLVGGKKETQYF.

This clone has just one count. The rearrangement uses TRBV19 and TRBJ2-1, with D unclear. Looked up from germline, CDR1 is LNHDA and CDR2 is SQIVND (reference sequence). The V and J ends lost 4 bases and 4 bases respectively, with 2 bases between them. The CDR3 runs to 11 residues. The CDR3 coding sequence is TGTGCCAGTAGTAGTTACAATGAGCAGTTCTTC. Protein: CASSSYNEQFF.

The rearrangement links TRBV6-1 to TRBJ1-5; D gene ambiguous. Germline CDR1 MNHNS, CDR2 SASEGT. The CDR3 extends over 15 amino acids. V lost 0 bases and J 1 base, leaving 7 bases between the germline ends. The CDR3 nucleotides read TGTGCCAGCAGTGAAGCTCGGGGAAGCAATCAGCCCCAGCATTTT. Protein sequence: CASSEARGSNQPQHF.

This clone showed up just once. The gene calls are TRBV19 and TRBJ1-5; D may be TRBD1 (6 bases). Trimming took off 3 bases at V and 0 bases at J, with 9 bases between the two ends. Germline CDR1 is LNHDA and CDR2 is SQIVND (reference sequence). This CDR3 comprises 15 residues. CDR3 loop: CASSMGQSSNQPQHF. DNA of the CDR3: TGTGCCAGTAGTATGGGACAAAGTAGCAATCAGCCCCAGCATTTT.

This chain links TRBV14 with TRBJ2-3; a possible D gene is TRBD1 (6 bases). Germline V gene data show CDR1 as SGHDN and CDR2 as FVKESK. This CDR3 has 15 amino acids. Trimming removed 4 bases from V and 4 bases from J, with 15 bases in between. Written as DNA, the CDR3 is TGTGCCAGCAGCCCTCCGGGACATTCAGCAGATACGCAGTATTTT. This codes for CASSPPGHSADTQYF.

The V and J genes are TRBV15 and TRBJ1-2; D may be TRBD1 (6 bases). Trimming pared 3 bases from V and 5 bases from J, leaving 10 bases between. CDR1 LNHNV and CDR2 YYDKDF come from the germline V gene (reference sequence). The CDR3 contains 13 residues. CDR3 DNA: TGTGCCACCAGCAGGACAGGCCTATATGGCTACACCTTC. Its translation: CATSRTGLYGYTF.

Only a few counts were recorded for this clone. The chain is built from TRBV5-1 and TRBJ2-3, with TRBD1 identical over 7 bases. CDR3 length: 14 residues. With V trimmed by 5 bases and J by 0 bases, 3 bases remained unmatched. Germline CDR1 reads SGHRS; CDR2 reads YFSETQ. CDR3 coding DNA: TGCGCCAGCAGACCGGGACAGAGCACAGATACGCAGTATTTT. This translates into CASRPGQSTDTQYF.

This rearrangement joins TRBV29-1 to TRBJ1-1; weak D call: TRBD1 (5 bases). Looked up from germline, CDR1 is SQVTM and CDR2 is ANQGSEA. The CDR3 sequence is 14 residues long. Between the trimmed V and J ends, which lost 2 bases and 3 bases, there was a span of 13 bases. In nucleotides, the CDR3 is TGCAGCGTTGAAAGGGATCTGGGGGACACTGAAGCTTTCTTT. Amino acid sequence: CSVERDLGDTEAFF. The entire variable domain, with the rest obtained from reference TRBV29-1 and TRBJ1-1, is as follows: SAVISQKPSRDICQRGTSLTIQCQVDSQVTMMFWYRQQPGQSLTLIATANQGSEATYESGFVIDKFPISRPNLTFSTLTVSNMSPEDSSIYLCSVERDLGDTEAFFGQGTRLTVV.

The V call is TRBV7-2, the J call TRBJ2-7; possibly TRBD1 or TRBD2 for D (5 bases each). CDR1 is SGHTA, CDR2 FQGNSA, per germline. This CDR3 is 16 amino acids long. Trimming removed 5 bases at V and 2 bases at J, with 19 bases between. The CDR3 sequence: CASSLPWAGRAYEQYF. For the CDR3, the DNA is TGTGCCAGCAGCCTCCCTTGGGCAGGGCGGGCCTACGAGCAGTACTTC. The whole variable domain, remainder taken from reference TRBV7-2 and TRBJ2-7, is GAGVSQSPSNKVTEKGKDVELRCDPISGHTALYWYRQSLGQGLEFLIYFQGNSAPDKSGLPSDRFSAERTGGSVSTLTIQRTQQEDSAVYLCASSLPWAGRAYEQYFGPGTRLTVT.

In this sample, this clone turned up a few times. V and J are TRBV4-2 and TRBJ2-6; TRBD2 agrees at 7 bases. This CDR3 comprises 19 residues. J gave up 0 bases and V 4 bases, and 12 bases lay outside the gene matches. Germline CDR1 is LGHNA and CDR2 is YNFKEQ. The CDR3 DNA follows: TGTGCCAGCAGCCCGGGCGCAATAGCGGGTTTCTCTGGGGCCAACGTCCTGACTTTC. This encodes CASSPGAIAGFSGANVLTF.

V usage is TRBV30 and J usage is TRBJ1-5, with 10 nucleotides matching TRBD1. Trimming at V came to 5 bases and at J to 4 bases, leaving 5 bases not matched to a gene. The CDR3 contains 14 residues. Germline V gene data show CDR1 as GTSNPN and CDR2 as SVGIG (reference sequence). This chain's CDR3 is CAWAGTGVNQPQHF. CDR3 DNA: TGTGCCTGGGCCGGGACAGGGGTGAATCAGCCCCAGCATTTT. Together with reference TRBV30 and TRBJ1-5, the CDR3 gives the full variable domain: SQTIHQWPATLVQPVGSPLSLECTVEGTSNPNLYWYRQAAGRGLQLLFYSVGIGQISSEVPQNLSASRPQDRQFILSSKKLLLSDSGFYLCAWAGTGVNQPQHFGDGTRLSIL.

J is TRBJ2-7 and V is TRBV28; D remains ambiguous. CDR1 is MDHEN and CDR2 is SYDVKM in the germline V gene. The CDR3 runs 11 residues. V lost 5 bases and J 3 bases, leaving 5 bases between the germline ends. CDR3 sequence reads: CASSLVYEQYF. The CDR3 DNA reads TGTGCCAGCAGTCTGGTCTACGAGCAGTACTTC.

The CDR3 loop reads CSVEANMRDGGSSYEQYF. In DNA, the CDR3 is TGCAGCGTTGAAGCGAACATGAGGGACGGAGGAAGTTCCTACGAGCAGTACTTC. The V gene is TRBV29-1, the J gene TRBJ2-7, with D perhaps TRBD1 or TRBD2 (5 bases each). V lost 1 base and J lost 1, with 23 bases in between. This CDR3 comprises 18 residues. The germline V gene encodes CDR1 SQVTM and CDR2 ANQGSEA.

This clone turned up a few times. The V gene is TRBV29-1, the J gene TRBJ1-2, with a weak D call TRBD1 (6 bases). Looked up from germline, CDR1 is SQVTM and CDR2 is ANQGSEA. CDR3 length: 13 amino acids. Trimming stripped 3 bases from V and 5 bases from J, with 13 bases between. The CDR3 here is CSVDGGQKYGYTF. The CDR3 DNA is TGCAGCGTTGACGGAGGACAGAAGTATGGCTACACCTTC.

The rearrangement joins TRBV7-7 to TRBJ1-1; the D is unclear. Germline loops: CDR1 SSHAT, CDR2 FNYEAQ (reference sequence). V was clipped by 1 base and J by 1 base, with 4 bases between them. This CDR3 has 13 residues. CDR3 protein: CASSLGANTEAFF. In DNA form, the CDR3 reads TGTGCCAGCAGCTTAGGGGCGAACACTGAAGCTTTCTTT.